This T cell receptor (beta chain) was recorded in a study of Ad26.COV2.S vaccination and SARS-CoV-2 variants listed by TCRdb under 2021. As for the study more broadly: Vaccine-arm donors were drawn from COV1001, a multicentre, randomized, double-blind, placebo-controlled phase I-IIa trial of Ad26.COV2.S in healthy adults. Ad26.COV2.S was administered intramuscularly at a dose of 5x10^10 or 1x10^11 viral particles, either as one shot or as two shots given 56 days apart. TCRbeta repertoire sequencing served as the tool for gauging how specific and how broad the SARS-CoV-2-reactive T cell receptors were following Ad26.COV2.S vaccination. A total of 32 samples were included in the TCR-sequenced set, comprising roughly 20 Ad26.COV2.S vaccine recipients, 5 placebo recipients and 8 SARS-CoV-2 convalescent individuals. Participants in the trial were split at random into five groups of five each, receiving low-dose or high-dose Ad26.COV2.S once or twice, or else placebo on both occasions. Investigators remained blinded to trial group allocation during experiments and outcome assessment.

About this clone: The target of this receptor is not known. One base away there is no much larger clone; base qualities are not given.

General findings and caveats noted by the study authors: Comparable non-spike TCR breadth was observed between vaccine and placebo recipients, consistent with only spike being contained in the vaccine. The study was not powered for comparison of responses between vaccine doses or regimens. The authors noted that the TCR breadth and depth analyses may have underestimated total T cell responses. Substantial breadth of spike-specific CD8+ and CD4+ T cell responses was reported after vaccination. Higher spike-specific TCR breadth was observed in Ad26.COV2.S recipients than in placebo recipients (P = 0.0014).

From a lookup of the germline V gene (reference sequence), CDR1 and CDR2 are GTSNPN and SVGIG. The CDR3 sequence holds 13 residues, the cysteine and phenylalanine included. Only the CDR3 part of the read is kept: 39 bases, read in frame from the first base. The germline V end is reduced by 6 bases and the J end by 1 base; junction bases left unmatched: 3. This specimen's treatment or condition label, interpreted: 15 to 20 received Ad26.COV2.S at low or high dose, single or two shots; 5 received placebo; per-sample allocation not given. For vaccine and placebo recipients, the sequenced repertoires came from samples collected on day 63 after the first injection. In Cohort 1b, about two dozen adults aged 18-55 years were enrolled at a single site in Boston, USA, between 29 July and 7 August 2020. As a vaccine, Ad26.COV2.S was a replication-incompetent adenovirus type 26 vector that expressed a prefusion-stabilized SARS-CoV-2 spike protein derived from the original Wuhan strain.

The immunoSEQ Assay was used to sequence TCRbeta CDR3 regions. After extraction, genomic DNA underwent amplification by bias-controlled multiplex PCR, followed by high-throughput sequencing. Concerning the study's data processing: To quantify the absolute abundance of every unique TCRbeta CDR3 region, sequences were collapsed and filtered. T cell fraction was estimated by normalization of TCRbeta template counts to usable DNA, with usable DNA being measured through amplification of reference genes present in all nucleated cells. Repertoire TCRs were annotated as SARS-CoV-2-specific when V gene, CDR3 amino acid sequence and J gene were exactly matched to a known reactive TCR set. MIRA supplied the reference SARS-CoV-2 TCR set, which was filtered for enrichment in COVID-19-positive ImmuneCODE repertoires so that public or cross-reactive TCRs were removed. Based on the MIRA antigens, annotated TCRs were further analysed at the level of specific ORF or position within ORF. Breadth was defined as the number of annotated unique rearrangements divided by the total number of unique productive rearrangements, and depth was defined as the summed frequency of the annotated unique rearrangements. Two-sided Wilcoxon rank-sum tests were applied when comparing TCR breadth between groups. TCRdb limited this immuneACCESS table to in-frame rearrangements with V and J called. A share of clones is missing; checked studies link under half to unresolved V genes, and the rest is unexplained. V and J calls and clone size are those listed in that table; D and trimming were worked out from the DNA. In all, the sample holds about 680,000 clones, and around 89% of those were seen once. Of the sample, over 1.3% falls within the top ten clones.

The sequence came from a person between 18 and 65 years old who received the Ad26.COV2.S COVID-19 vaccine or a placebo. The sequence links TRBV30 to TRBJ2-1, with TRBD2 matching 7 junction bases. The material sequenced was peripheral blood, taken in a trial of Ad26.COV2.S vaccine versus placebo. The CDR3 reads CACIAGSYNEQFF. The DNA sequence is given as TGTGCCTGTATAGCGGGTTCCTACAATGAGCAGTTCTTC.